This TCR beta chain emerged from a study of blood T cell repertoires in COVID-19. Study details: There were acute and convalescent COVID-19 samples, and they came from the United States, Italy and Spain. Sample material is recorded as cDNA or gDNA derived from T cells, B-cell-depleted T cells, or PBMCs.

Germline V gene sequence: CDR1 SNHLY, CDR2 FYNNEI. The CDR3 is made up of 15 amino acids. J lost 6 bases, V lost 3 bases, and 2 bases had no gene match. Original processing notes: Cell counts per sample came from amplifying reference gene primers. Only in-frame clones appear in the TCRdb table, and some are missing; sequencing was by immunoSEQ multiplex PCR. V and J calls and clone size are those listed in that table; D and trimming were worked out from the DNA. The data hold some 200,000 clones, with roughly 76% observed a single time. Sequenced: peripheral blood. The chain uses TRBV2 and TRBJ1-6, with 10 bases identical to TRBD1. The origin of this receptor is a woman between 45 and 60 years old with active or convalescent COVID-19. The CDR3 nucleotides read TGTGCCAGCAGTGACAGGACAGGGGGTAATTCACCCCTCCACTTT. This encodes CASSDRTGGNSPLHF.